This record covers a single TCR beta chain. Per the germline V gene, CDR1 is MNHEY and CDR2 is SVGAGI. Deletions cut 3 bases from V and 11 bases from J, with 10 bases between. The CDR3 runs to 11 residues. Profiling relied on immunoSEQ multiplex PCR, and the TCRdb table lists in-frame clones only, not all of them. The profile shows 10,000 or so clones, around nine tenths of them singletons. This entry comes from a study of immune evolution from preneoplasia to lung adenocarcinoma. Sequencing was carried out using FFPE invasive lung adenocarcinoma tissue. The chain is built from TRBV6-5 and TRBJ1-1, with D maybe TRBD1 (6 bases). The TCR was taken from a person in their 70s with invasive lung adenocarcinoma. Some clones in this sample may be carry-over from other donors' samples. CDR3 sequence (DNA): TGTGCCAGCAGTTATAACAGGGTCGCTTTCTTT. Encoded protein: CASSYNRVAFF.